The source of this T cell receptor (beta chain) is a study of blood T cells in healthy people across ages. This clonotype was seen more than once but under ten times. With a J-beta primer mix and a sample-barcoded 5' primer, a second PCR ran roughly 6 to 11 cycles. A single record per CDR3 protein comes from TCRdb applying MiXCR to the 5' RACE reads. This table holds 1.5 million to 1.8 million distinct CDR3 sequences, approximately 43% found once. The CDR3 is 15 amino acids. Trimming took off 0 bases at V and 2 bases at J, with 10 bases between the two ends. From germline, CDR1 is MGHRA and CDR2 YSYEKL.

The sequenced material came from blood. The source of this sequence is a woman aged 18-29 years in good health. This sequence joins TRBV4-1 and TRBJ1-2; no clear D. The CDR3 spells CASSQDEQTNYGYTF. CDR3 sequence (DNA): TGCGCCAGCAGCCAAGATGAGCAGACCAACTATGGCTACACCTTC.